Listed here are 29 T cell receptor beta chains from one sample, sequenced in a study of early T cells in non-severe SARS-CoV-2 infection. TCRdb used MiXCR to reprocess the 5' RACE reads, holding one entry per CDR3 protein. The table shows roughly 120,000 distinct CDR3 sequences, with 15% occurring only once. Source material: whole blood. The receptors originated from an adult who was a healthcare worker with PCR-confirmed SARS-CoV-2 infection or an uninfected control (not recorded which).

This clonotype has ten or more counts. This CDR3 is CASTSGGEQYF. The CDR3 region has the DNA TGTGCCAGCACCAGCGGAGGAGAGCAGTACTTC. The chain carries TRBV3-1 and TRBJ2-7; tentatively, D is TRBD2 (5 bases). CDR1 and CDR2 (germline): LGHDT, YNNKEL (reference sequence). The CDR3 contains 11 residues. V was trimmed by 7 bases and J by 7 bases, leaving 11 bases between them.

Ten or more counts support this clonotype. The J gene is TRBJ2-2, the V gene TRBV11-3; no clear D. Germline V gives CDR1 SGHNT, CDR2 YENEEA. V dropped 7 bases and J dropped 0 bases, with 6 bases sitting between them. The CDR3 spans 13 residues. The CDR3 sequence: CASTATNTGELFF. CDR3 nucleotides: TGTGCCAGCACCGCAACGAACACCGGGGAGCTGTTTTTT.

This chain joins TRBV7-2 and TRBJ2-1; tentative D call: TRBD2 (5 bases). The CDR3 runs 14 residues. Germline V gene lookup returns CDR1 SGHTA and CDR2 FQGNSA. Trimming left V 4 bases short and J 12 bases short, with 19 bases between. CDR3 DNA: TGTGCCAGCAGCTCTATGGACTCTCTTAACGGGCAGTTCTTC. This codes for CASSSMDSLNGQFF.

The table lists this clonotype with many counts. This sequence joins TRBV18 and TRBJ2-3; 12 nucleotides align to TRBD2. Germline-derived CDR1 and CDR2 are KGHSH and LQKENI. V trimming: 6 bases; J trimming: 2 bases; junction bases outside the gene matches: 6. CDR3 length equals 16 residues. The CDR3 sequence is CASSLGLAGTTDTQYF. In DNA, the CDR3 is TGTGCCAGCTCCCTAGGACTAGCGGGGACCACAGATACGCAGTATTTT.

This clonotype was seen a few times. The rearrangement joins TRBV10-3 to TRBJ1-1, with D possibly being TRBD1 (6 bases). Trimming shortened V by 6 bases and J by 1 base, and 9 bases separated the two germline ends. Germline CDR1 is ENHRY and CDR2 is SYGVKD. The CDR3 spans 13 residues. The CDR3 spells CAIRDSRNTEAFF. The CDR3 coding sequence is TGTGCCATCAGGGACAGCAGGAACACTGAAGCTTTCTTT.

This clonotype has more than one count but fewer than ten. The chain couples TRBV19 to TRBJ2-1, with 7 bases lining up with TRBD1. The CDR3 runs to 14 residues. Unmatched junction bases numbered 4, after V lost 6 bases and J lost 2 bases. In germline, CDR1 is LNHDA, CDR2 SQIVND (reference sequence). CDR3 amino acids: CASRKQGTYNEQFF. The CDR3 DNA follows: TGTGCCAGTAGGAAACAGGGGACCTACAATGAGCAGTTCTTC.

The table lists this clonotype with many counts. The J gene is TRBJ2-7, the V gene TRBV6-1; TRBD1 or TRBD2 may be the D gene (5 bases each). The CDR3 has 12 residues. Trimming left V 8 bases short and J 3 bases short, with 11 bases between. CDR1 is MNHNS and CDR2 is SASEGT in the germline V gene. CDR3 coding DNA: TGTGCCAGCTCGGGGCAGGGCTACGAGCAGTACTTC. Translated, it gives CASSGQGYEQYF.

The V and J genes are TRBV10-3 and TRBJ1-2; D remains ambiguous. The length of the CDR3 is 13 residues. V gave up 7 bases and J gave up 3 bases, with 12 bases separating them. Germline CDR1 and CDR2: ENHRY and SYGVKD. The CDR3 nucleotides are TGTGCCATCACCCTCGGAGAATACTATGGCTACACCTTC. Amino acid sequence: CAITLGEYYGYTF.

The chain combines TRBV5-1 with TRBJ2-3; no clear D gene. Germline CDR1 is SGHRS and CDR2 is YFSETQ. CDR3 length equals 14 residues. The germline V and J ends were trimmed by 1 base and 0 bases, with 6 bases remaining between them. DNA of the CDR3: TGCGCCAGCAGCTTGATGGGAAGCACAGATACGCAGTATTTT. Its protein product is CASSLMGSTDTQYF.

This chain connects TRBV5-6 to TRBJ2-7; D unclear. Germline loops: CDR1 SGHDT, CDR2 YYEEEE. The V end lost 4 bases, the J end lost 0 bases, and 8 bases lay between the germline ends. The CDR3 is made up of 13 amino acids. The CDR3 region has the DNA TGTGCCAGCAGCCTCCGGTCCTCCTACGAGCAGTACTTC. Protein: CASSLRSSYEQYF.

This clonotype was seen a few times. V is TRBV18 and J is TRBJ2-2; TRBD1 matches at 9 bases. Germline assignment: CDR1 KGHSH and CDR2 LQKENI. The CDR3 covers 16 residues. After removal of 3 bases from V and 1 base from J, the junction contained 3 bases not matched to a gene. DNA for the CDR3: TGTGCCAGCTCACCCCTGGGACAGGGGAACACCGGGGAGCTGTTTTTT. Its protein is CASSPLGQGNTGELFF.

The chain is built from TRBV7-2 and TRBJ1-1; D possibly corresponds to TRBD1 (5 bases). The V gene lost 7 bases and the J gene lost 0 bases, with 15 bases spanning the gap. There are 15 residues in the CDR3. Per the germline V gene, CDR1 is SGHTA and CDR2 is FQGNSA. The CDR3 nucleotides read TGTGCCAGCAACGTTGGGGCCAGTCTGAACACTGAAGCTTTCTTT. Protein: CASNVGASLNTEAFF.

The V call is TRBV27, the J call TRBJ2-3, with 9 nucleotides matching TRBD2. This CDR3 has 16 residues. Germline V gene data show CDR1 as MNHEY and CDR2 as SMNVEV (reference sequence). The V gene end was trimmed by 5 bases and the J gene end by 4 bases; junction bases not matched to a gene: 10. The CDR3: CASSLAGGGPPDTQYF. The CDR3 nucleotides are TGTGCCAGCAGTCTCGCGGGGGGGGGCCCTCCAGATACGCAGTATTTT.

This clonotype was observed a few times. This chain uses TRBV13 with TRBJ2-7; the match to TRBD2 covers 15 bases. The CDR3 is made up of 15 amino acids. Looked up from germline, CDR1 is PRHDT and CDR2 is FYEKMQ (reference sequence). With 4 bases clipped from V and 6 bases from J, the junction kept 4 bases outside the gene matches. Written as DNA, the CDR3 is TGTGCCAGCAGCTCGGGACTAGCGGGGGGCCGCGAGCAGTACTTC. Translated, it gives CASSSGLAGGREQYF.

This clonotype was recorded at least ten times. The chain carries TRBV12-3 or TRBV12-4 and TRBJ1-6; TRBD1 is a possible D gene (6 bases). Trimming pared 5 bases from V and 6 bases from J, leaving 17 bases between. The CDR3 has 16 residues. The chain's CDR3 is CASSPRTGHRNSPLHF. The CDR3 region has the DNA TGTGCCAGCAGTCCGCGCACGGGACACCGTAATTCACCCCTCCACTTT.

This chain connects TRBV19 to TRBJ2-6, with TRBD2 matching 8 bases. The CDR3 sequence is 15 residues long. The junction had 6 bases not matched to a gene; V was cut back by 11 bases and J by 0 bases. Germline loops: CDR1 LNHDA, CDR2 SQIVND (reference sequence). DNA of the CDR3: TGTGCCGCCCGGGGGGGGGACTCTGGGGCCAACGTCCTGACTTTC. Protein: CAARGGDSGANVLTF.

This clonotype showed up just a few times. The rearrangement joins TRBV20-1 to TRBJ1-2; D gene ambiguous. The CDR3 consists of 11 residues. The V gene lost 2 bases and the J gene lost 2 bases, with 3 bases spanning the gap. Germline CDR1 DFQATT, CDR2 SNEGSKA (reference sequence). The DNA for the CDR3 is TGCAGTGCTAGACAGAACTATGGCTACACCTTC. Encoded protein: CSARQNYGYTF.

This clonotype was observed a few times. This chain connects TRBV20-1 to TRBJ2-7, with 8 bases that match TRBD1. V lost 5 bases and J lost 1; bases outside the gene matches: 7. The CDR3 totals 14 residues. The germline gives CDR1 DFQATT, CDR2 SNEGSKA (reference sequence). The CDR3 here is CSAERQGSSYEQYF. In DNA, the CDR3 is TGCAGTGCTGAAAGACAGGGGAGTTCCTACGAGCAGTACTTC.

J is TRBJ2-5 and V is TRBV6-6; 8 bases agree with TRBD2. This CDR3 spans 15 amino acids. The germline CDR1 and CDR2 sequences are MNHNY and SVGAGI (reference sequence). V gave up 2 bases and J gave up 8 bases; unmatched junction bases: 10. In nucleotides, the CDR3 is TGTGCCAGCAGTTACCGGTCTGGAGCGGGGGAAACCCAGTACTTC. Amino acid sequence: CASSYRSGAGETQYF.

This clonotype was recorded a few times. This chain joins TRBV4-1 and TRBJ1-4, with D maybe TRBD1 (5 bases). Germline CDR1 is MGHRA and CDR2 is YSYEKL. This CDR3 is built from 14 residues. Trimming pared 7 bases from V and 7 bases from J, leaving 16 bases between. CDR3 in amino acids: CASTPGSGTEKLFF. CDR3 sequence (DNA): TGCGCCAGCACTCCGGGCAGTGGGACTGAAAAACTGTTTTTT.

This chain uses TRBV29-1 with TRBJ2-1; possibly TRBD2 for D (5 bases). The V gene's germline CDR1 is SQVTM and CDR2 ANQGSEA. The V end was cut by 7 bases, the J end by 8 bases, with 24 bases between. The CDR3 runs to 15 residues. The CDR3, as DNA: TGCAGCGGAAATTCGGGTCCCGCTATCGGGGATGAGCAGTTCTTC. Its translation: CSGNSGPAIGDEQFF.

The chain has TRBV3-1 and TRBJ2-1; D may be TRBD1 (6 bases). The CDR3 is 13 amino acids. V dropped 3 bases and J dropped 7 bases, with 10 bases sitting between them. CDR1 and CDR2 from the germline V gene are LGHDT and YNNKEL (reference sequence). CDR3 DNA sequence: TGTGCCAGCAGCCATACAGGGCTGAATGAGCAGTTCTTC. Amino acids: CASSHTGLNEQFF.

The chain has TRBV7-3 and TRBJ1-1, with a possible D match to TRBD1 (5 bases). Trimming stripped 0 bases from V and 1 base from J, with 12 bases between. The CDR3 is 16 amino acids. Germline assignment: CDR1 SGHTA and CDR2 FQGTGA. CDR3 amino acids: CASSLTYRQSNTEAFF. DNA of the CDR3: TGTGCCAGCAGCTTAACCTATAGACAGTCGAACACTGAAGCTTTCTTT.

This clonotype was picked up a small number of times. The CDR3 is CSALRAGRNTIYF. CDR3 sequence (DNA): TGCAGTGCTCTTCGGGCCGGACGAAACACCATATATTTT. The rearrangement links TRBV20-1 to TRBJ1-3; D is ambiguous. The CDR3 contains 13 residues. CDR1 is DFQATT, CDR2 SNEGSKA, per germline (reference sequence). With 5 bases removed from V and 5 bases from J, the gap between germline ends came to 13 bases.

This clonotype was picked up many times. The CDR3 here is CASSDSTGIPGNTIYF. The DNA of the CDR3 is TGTGCCAGCAGTGACTCGACAGGGATCCCTGGAAACACCATATATTTT. This chain uses TRBV6-4 with TRBJ1-3; TRBD1 matches at 7 bases. The J segment lost 2 bases and the V segment lost 0 bases, leaving 4 bases of the junction unmatched. Germline-derived CDR1 and CDR2 are MRHNA and SNTAGT. This CDR3 spans 16 amino acids.

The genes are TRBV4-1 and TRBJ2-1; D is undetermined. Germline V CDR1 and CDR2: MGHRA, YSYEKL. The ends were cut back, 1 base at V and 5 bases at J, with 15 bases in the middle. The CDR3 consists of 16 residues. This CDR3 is CASSQGRSRINNEQFF. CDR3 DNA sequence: TGCGCCAGCAGCCAAGGCCGCAGTCGCATTAACAATGAGCAGTTCTTC.

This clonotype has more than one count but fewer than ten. DNA for the CDR3: TGTGCCAGCAGCTCATGGCGGGCAGATACGCAGTATTTT. Its translation: CASSSWRADTQYF. J is TRBJ2-3 and V is TRBV7-2; D may be TRBD2 (5 bases). V gave up 4 bases and J gave up 4 bases, with 9 bases separating them. Germline V CDR1 and CDR2: SGHTA, FQGNSA. This CDR3 has 13 residues.

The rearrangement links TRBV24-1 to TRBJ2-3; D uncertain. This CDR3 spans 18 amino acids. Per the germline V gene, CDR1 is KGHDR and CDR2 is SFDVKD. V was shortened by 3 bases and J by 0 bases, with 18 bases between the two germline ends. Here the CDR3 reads CATSDHSTPVPSTDTQYF. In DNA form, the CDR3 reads TGTGCCACCAGTGATCACTCGACGCCAGTCCCTAGCACAGATACGCAGTATTTT.

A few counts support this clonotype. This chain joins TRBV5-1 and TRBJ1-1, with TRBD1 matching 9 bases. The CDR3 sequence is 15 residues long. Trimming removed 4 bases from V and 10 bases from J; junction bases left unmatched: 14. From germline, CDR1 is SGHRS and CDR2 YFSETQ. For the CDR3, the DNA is TGCGCCAGCAGCGAGCCCGGACAGGGGAGCGGGGGAGCTTTCTTT. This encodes CASSEPGQGSGGAFF.